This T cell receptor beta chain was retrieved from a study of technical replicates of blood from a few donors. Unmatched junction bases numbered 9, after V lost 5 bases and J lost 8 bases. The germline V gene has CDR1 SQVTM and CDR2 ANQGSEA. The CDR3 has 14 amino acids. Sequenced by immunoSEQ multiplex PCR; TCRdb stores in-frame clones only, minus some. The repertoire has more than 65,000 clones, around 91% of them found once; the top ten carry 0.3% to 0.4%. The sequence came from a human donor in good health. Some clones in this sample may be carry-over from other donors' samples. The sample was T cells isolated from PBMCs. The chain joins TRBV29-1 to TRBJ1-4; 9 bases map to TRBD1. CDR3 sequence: CSVRKDRGQEKLFF. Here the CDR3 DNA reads TGCAGCGTTCGAAAGGACAGGGGACAAGAAAAACTGTTTTTT.